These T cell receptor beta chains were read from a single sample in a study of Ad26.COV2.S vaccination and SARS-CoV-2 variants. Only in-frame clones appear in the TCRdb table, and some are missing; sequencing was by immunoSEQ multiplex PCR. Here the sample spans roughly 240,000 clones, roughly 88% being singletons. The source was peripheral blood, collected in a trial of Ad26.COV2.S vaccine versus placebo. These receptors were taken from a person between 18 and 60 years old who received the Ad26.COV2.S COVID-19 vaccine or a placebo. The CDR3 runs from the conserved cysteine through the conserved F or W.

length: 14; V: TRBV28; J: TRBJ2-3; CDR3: CASSLRQRTDTQYF
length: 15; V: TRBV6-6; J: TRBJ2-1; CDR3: CASSSPSPKPGEQFF
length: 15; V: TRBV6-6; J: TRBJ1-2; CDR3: CASSYVTIGGSGYTF
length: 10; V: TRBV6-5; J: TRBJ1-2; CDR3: CATKNYGYTF
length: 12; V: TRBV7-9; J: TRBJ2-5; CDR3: CASSGTGETQYF
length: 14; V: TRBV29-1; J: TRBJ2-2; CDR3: CSVSGTLNTGELFF
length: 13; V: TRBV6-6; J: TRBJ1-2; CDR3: CASSYGGSVGYTF
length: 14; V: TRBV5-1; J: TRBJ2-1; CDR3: CASSSAGGNNEQFF
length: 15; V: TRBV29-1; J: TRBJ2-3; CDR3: CSVVPGSWGTDTQYF
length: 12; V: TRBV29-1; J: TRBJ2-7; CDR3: CSAEGLSYEQYF
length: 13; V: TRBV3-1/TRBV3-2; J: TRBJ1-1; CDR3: CASSHDTGPEAFF
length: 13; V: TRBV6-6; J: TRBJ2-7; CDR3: CAISGQGTPEQYF
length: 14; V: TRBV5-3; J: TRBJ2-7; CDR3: CARSMERNSYEQYF
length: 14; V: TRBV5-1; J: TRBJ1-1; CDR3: CASSLVMTGNPGFF
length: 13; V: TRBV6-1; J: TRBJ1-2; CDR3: CASSDKGHYGYTF
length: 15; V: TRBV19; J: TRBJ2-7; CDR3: CASSISAGDSYEQYF
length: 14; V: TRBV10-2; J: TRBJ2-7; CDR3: CASRRLADSYEQYF
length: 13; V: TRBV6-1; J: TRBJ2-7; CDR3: CASSEVGDRLQYF
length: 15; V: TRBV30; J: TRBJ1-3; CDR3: CAWSLQGNSGNTIYF
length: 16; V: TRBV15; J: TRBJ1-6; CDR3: CATSHQRGGDNSPLHF
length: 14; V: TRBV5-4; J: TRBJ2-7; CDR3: CASSLALAGAEQYF
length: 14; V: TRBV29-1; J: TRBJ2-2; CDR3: CSVSAGITTGELFF
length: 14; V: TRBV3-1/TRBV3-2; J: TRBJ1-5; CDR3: CASSLGGSNQPQHF
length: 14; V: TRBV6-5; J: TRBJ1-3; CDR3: CASSLGGPGNTIYF
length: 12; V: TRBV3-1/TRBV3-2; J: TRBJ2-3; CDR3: CASSQEADTQYF
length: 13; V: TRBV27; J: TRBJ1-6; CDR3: CASSSGMGGPLHF
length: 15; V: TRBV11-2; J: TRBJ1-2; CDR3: CASRIGTGSNYGYTF
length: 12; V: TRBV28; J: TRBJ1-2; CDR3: CASSFTNYGYTF